The 14 T cell receptor beta chains given below trace back to one sample, sequenced in a study of T cell responses to AZD1222 COVID-19 vaccine. Using immunoSEQ multiplex PCR, the repertoire was profiled, and TCRdb retains in-frame clones only, with some absent. Of around 150,000 clones in the sample, about 90% were seen once. This specimen was peripheral blood, taken 28 days after the second AZD1222 dose. All receptors derive from an adult who received the AZD1222 COVID-19 vaccine.

The rearrangement joins TRBV10-3 to TRBJ2-1, with D unresolved. The ends were cut back, 5 bases at V and 1 base at J, with 6 bases in the middle. Germline values: CDR1 ENHRY, CDR2 SYGVKD. This CDR3 is built from 13 residues. The CDR3 region is CAISWGSYNEQFF. CDR3 sequence (DNA): TGTGCCATCAGTTGGGGATCCTACAATGAGCAGTTCTTC.

In its sample, this clone was seen once. This chain joins TRBV19 and TRBJ1-5, with 8 nucleotides matching TRBD1. Germline values: CDR1 LNHDA, CDR2 SQIVND (reference sequence). This CDR3 spans 14 amino acids. Losses at the gene ends were 5 bases for V and 8 bases for J; bases not matched to a gene: 8. CDR3 DNA: TGTGCCAGTAGTGGACTACAGGGGGGAAAGCCCCAGCATTTT. Residues: CASSGLQGGKPQHF. The full variable domain, its missing parts supplied by reference TRBV19 and TRBJ1-5, is DGGITQSPKYLFRKEGQNVTLSCEQNLNHDAMYWYRQDPGQGLRLIYYSQIVNDFQKGDIAEGYSVSREKKESFPLTVTSAQKNPTAFYLCASSGLQGGKPQHFGDGTRLSIL.

This chain uses TRBV28 with TRBJ2-1, with 8 nucleotides matching TRBD2. Germline loops: CDR1 MDHEN, CDR2 SYDVKM. V trimming: 6 bases; J trimming: 9 bases; junction bases outside the gene matches: 13. The CDR3 has 15 amino acids. The CDR3, as DNA: TGTGCCAGCAGCCCGAGCGGGAGTTCGTGGAGTGAGCAGTTCTTC. This gives the protein CASSPSGSSWSEQFF.

The chain joins TRBV28 to TRBJ1-3; no clear D. V lost 10 bases and J lost 3, with 16 bases in between. The CDR3 contains 14 residues. Germline CDR1 MDHEN, CDR2 SYDVKM. The DNA of the CDR3 is TGTGCCACCTGGCCCGCGGCTTATGGAAACACCATATATTTT. Translation: CATWPAAYGNTIYF.

The chain couples TRBV6-1 to TRBJ1-6; a weak D match, TRBD1 (5 bases). The CDR3 contains 17 residues. Deletions cut 4 bases from V and 0 bases from J, with 13 bases between. Germline values: CDR1 MNHNS, CDR2 SASEGT. The CDR3 DNA sequence: TGTGCCAGCAGTGTTTGGGGACTGAGCTCCTATAATTCACCCCTCCACTTT. It encodes CASSVWGLSSYNSPLHF.

The V and J genes are TRBV10-3 and TRBJ2-7; 10 nucleotides line up with TRBD2. Unmatched junction bases numbered 12, after V lost 3 bases and J lost 7 bases. CDR3 length: 16 amino acids. The V gene's germline CDR1 is ENHRY and CDR2 SYGVKD. The CDR3 protein is CAISDLRSGGAREQYF. The CDR3 region has the DNA TGTGCCATCAGTGACCTGAGGAGCGGGGGGGCTCGAGAGCAGTACTTC.

The rearrangement links TRBV5-5 to TRBJ1-1; D uncertain. The germline V gene has CDR1 SGHKS and CDR2 YYEKEE (reference sequence). This CDR3 region has 17 residues. Trimming removed 0 bases from V and 0 bases from J, with 15 bases in between. For the CDR3, the DNA is TGTGCCAGCAGCTTGGCCAGAGGTAGCAGCCTGAACACTGAAGCTTTCTTT. This sequence encodes CASSLARGSSLNTEAFF.

This rearrangement joins TRBV10-3 to TRBJ1-1, with D possibly being TRBD1 (5 bases). Germline assignment: CDR1 ENHRY and CDR2 SYGVKD. V lost 6 bases to trimming and J lost 0 bases, with 11 bases between them. The CDR3 is made up of 14 amino acids. CDR3 sequence: CAIRKDTLNTEAFF. In DNA form, the CDR3 reads TGTGCCATCAGGAAGGACACCCTGAACACTGAAGCTTTCTTT.

The CDR3 sequence is CASSYTGTGVSYGYTF. Here the CDR3 DNA reads TGTGCCAGCAGTTACACCGGGACAGGGGTTTCCTATGGCTACACCTTC. V is TRBV6-5 and J is TRBJ1-2, with 10 bases aligning to TRBD1. Germline trimming cut 2 bases from V and 4 bases from J; bases unmatched to any gene: 7. Germline V gene sequence: CDR1 MNHEY, CDR2 SVGAGI. The CDR3 has 16 amino acids.

The rearrangement joins TRBV9 to TRBJ2-2; 11 bases agree with TRBD2. Trimming removed 2 bases from V and 2 bases from J; junction bases left unmatched: 2. The germline CDR1 and CDR2 sequences are SGDLS and YYNGEE. The CDR3 consists of 16 residues. The CDR3 DNA follows: TGTGCCAGCAGCGTCCGACTAGCGGGAAACACCGGGGAGCTGTTTTTT. Translated: CASSVRLAGNTGELFF. Complete variable domain (other parts from reference TRBV9 and TRBJ2-2): DSGVTQTPKHLITATGQRVTLRCSPRSGDLSVYWYQQSLDQGLQFLIQYYNGEERAKGNILERFSAQQFPDLHSELNLSSLELGDSALYFCASSVRLAGNTGELFFGEGSRLTVL.

The rearrangement uses TRBV27 and TRBJ2-7; no clear D gene. This CDR3 region has 16 residues. The germline V gene encodes CDR1 MNHEY and CDR2 SMNVEV (reference sequence). V gave up 2 bases and J gave up 3 bases, with 17 bases separating them. CDR3 amino acids: CASSLKCEVRSYEQYF. CDR3 in DNA: TGTGCCAGCAGTTTAAAGTGTGAGGTCCGGAGCTACGAGCAGTACTTC.

V and J are TRBV15 and TRBJ1-2; perhaps TRBD1 as D (6 bases). CDR1 is LNHNV and CDR2 is YYDKDF in the germline V gene (reference sequence). Trimming removed 0 bases at V and 7 bases at J, with 18 bases between. The CDR3 is made up of 16 amino acids. CDR3 in DNA: TGTGCCACCAGCAGAGATTGGGGGACACTCAAGGGTGGCTACACCTTC. It is translated as CATSRDWGTLKGGYTF.

The J gene is TRBJ2-3, the V gene TRBV4-2; no firm D call. The CDR3 is made up of 11 amino acids. CDR1 and CDR2 (germline): LGHNA, YNFKEQ. V was pared by 1 base and J by 8 bases, with 4 bases between. The CDR3 DNA reads TGTGCCAGCAGCCAAGGAGGTACGCAGTATTTT. Protein sequence: CASSQGGTQYF.

V usage is TRBV2 and J usage is TRBJ1-2; no clear D. The germline gives CDR1 SNHLY, CDR2 FYNNEI. V was clipped by 4 bases and J by 7 bases, with 13 bases between them. The CDR3 loop spans 13 amino acids. In nucleotides, the CDR3 is TGTGCCAGCAGTGTTTCCCCAATAACTGGCTACACCTTC. Its protein product is CASSVSPITGYTF.